Shown below are 12 T cell receptor beta chains from a single sample sequenced in a study of T-cell reconstitution after alpha-beta-depleted transplantation in children. Preparation of the TCRbeta library was carried out with unique molecular identifiers. TCRdb called the PCR reads again in MiXCR, with one record for every CDR3 protein. The table includes around 300,000 distinct CDR3 sequences, roughly 25% detected once. This material consisted of PBMCs, mostly from graft donor cells, taken 180 days after TCRalphabeta/CD19-depleted stem cell transplant. The origin of the receptors is a male patient younger than 18 who had a stem cell transplant for acute lymphoblastic leukemia, so the T cells may come from the graft donor.

This clonotype appeared a single time. The gene calls are TRBV18 and TRBJ2-5; D is undetermined. This CDR3 comprises 13 residues. V lost 4 bases and J 2 bases, leaving 8 bases between the germline ends. The germline CDR1 and CDR2 sequences are KGHSH and LQKENI. This CDR3 reads CASSRAVQETQYF. The DNA of the CDR3 is TGTGCCAGCTCACGGGCAGTGCAAGAGACCCAGTACTTC.

This clonotype has only a few counts. V is TRBV28 and J is TRBJ2-3; 15 positions agree with TRBD2. The germline V gene has CDR1 MDHEN and CDR2 SYDVKM. V was clipped by 8 bases and J by 4 bases; unmatched bases: 7. The CDR3 extends over 16 amino acids. The CDR3 nucleotides are TGTGCCAGCGTTGGACTAGCGGGAGGGCCGGCAGATACGCAGTATTTT. This codes for CASVGLAGGPADTQYF.

Only a few counts were recorded for this clonotype. V and J are TRBV21-1 and TRBJ2-7; no DNA check was done on the table's D call, TRBD1. TRBV21-1 constitutes a pseudogene. This CDR3 has 19 residues. Written as DNA, the CDR3 is TGTGCCAGCAGCAAAGAGGCGAACAGGCGCGGGTTCAGCTCCTACGAGCAGTACTTC. This sequence encodes CASSKEANRRGFSSYEQYF.

The chain links TRBV20-1 to TRBJ2-7; D possibly corresponds to TRBD1 (5 bases). The CDR3 runs to 12 residues. Germline CDR1 is DFQATT and CDR2 is SNEGSKA (reference sequence). Trimming took off 3 bases at V and 3 bases at J, with 9 bases between the two ends. DNA for the CDR3: TGCAGTGCTAGGTCGACAGACTACGAGCAGTACTTC. This sequence encodes CSARSTDYEQYF.

This clonotype was seen more than once but under ten times. The rearrangement uses TRBV20-1 and TRBJ1-4, with D hard to call. V lost 0 bases to trimming and J lost 4 bases, with 12 bases between them. Germline V gives CDR1 DFQATT, CDR2 SNEGSKA (reference sequence). The CDR3 length is 15 residues. Here the CDR3 DNA reads TGCAGTGCTAGAGAAGGTGGCTTCCATAATGAAAAACTGTTTTTT. It translates to CSAREGGFHNEKLFF.

The chain joins TRBV5-1 to TRBJ2-3, with 7 bases matching TRBD2. The CDR3 runs to 13 residues. The V segment lost 6 bases and the J segment 0 bases; nucleotides outside the gene matches: 1. The germline V gene encodes CDR1 SGHRS and CDR2 YFSETQ. The CDR3 spells CASKRDSTDTQYF. Written as DNA, the CDR3 is TGCGCCAGCAAGCGGGATAGCACAGATACGCAGTATTTT.

V usage is TRBV14 and J usage is TRBJ2-7; 7 bases match TRBD1. V shed 4 bases, J shed 3 bases, and the junction held 6 bases outside the gene matches. Germline V gene data show CDR1 as SGHDN and CDR2 as FVKESK. CDR3 length equals 14 residues. CDR3 sequence reads: CASSLSDRDYEQYF. Written as DNA, the CDR3 is TGTGCCAGCAGCCTATCCGACAGGGACTACGAGCAGTACTTC.

The chain employs TRBV5-1 and TRBJ1-4; no firm D call. The CDR3 length is 13 residues. The germline CDR1 and CDR2 sequences are SGHRS and YFSETQ. V was cut by 0 bases and J by 4 bases, with 4 bases left in between. CDR3 loop: CASSLGYNEKLFF. The CDR3 bases are TGCGCCAGCAGCTTGGGATATAATGAAAAACTGTTTTTT.

The chain couples TRBV27 to TRBJ2-1; D is ambiguous. Per germline, CDR1 MNHEY and CDR2 SMNVEV (reference sequence). The CDR3 is 17 amino acids. V lost 0 bases and J 0 bases, leaving 12 bases between the germline ends. CDR3 sequence (DNA): TGTGCCAGCAGTTTATCGGCCAGCGCTAGCTCCTACAATGAGCAGTTCTTC. Protein product: CASSLSASASSYNEQFF.

The CDR3 DNA reads as TGCGCCAGCAGCTTGGGACTAAGAGGCAATGAGCAGTTCTTC. This translates into CASSLGLRGNEQFF. The rearrangement links TRBV5-1 to TRBJ2-1; possible D gene TRBD2, 5 bases. The V gene's germline CDR1 is SGHRS and CDR2 YFSETQ. V was pared by 0 bases and J by 6 bases, with 10 bases between. The CDR3 sequence is 14 residues long.

Turning to this clonotype: The conserved closing phenylalanine or tryptophan is absent in this CDR3, likely reflecting a read error. As DNA, the CDR3 is TGTGCCACCAGCAACTACCGGGTCAATCAGCCCCAGCATTTG. Residues: CATSNYRVNQPQHL. This chain joins TRBV15 and TRBJ1-5; unclear D gene. This CDR3 has 14 residues. V shed 4 bases and J shed 3 bases, with 10 bases lying between them. Per the germline V gene, CDR1 is LNHNV and CDR2 is YYDKDF (reference sequence).

This clonotype was detected only a few times. The V call is TRBV20-1, the J call TRBJ2-7; 13 positions agree with TRBD2. From germline, CDR1 is DFQATT and CDR2 SNEGSKA (reference sequence). CDR3 length: 15 residues. Germline trimming cut 1 base from V and 3 bases from J; bases unmatched to any gene: 3. Here the CDR3 reads CSARGLAGGIYEQYF. Here the CDR3 DNA reads TGCAGTGCTAGAGGACTAGCGGGAGGAATCTACGAGCAGTACTTC.